The 31 T cell receptor beta chains below come from one sample, sequenced in a study of shared clonotypes between healthy human individuals. This table comes from immunoSEQ multiplex PCR, and its TCRdb copy is limited to in-frame clones, with some not included. The table includes fewer than 850,000 clones, about 96% detected once. Positively selected for CCR7, the CD45RO-negative cells used as naive CD8 cells excluded terminally differentiated effector memory CD45RA+ cells. What was sequenced was naive CD8+ T cells sorted from blood. Receptors were obtained from a man aged 25 to 40 in good health.

This clone appeared a single time. The chain combines TRBV5-8 with TRBJ2-2, with no clear D. The V end was cut by 0 bases, the J end by 0 bases, with 9 bases between. The CDR3 is 16 residues long. Germline CDR1 is SGHTS and CDR2 is YDEGEE. As DNA, the CDR3 is TGTGCCAGCAGCTTGGCTCCTTTTTCGAACACCGGGGAGCTGTTTTTT. Translated, it gives CASSLAPFSNTGELFF.

The V call is TRBV28, the J call TRBJ1-1; D is perhaps TRBD1 (5 bases). Trimming pared 6 bases from V and 4 bases from J, leaving 15 bases between. The CDR3 is 14 residues long. Germline V lookup: CDR1 MDHEN, CDR2 SYDVKM. In DNA form, the CDR3 reads TGTGCCAGCAGCCCCCCCGGGGGTAGCACTGAAGCTTTCTTT. As protein: CASSPPGGSTEAFF.

The chain links TRBV11-2 to TRBJ1-2; D call uncertain. V was clipped by 2 bases and J by 0 bases, with 10 bases between them. The CDR3 has 15 amino acids. The germline gives CDR1 SGHAT, CDR2 FQNNGV. The CDR3 spells CASSLNTASNYGYTF. The CDR3, as DNA: TGTGCCAGCAGCTTAAACACCGCTTCTAACTATGGCTACACCTTC. Filled out from reference TRBV11-2 and TRBJ1-2, the complete variable domain reads EAGVAQSPRYKIIEKRQSVAFWCNPISGHATLYWYQQILGQGPKLLIQFQNNGVVDDSQLPKDRFSAERLKGVDSTLKIQPAKLEDSAVYLCASSLNTASNYGYTFGSGTRLTVV.

This chain uses TRBV11-2 with TRBJ1-2; the D gene is possibly TRBD1 (6 bases). From germline, CDR1 is SGHAT and CDR2 FQNNGV. Trimming shortened V by 5 bases and J by 7 bases, and 20 bases separated the two germline ends. The CDR3 length is 15 residues. As DNA, the CDR3 is TGTGCCAGCAGCCCTCCACCGGGGGGGCTTGGTGGCTACACCTTC. Translating it yields CASSPPPGGLGGYTF. Full variable domain (outside the CDR3, taken from reference TRBV11-2 and TRBJ1-2): EAGVAQSPRYKIIEKRQSVAFWCNPISGHATLYWYQQILGQGPKLLIQFQNNGVVDDSQLPKDRFSAERLKGVDSTLKIQPAKLEDSAVYLCASSPPPGGLGGYTFGSGTRLTVV.

Written as DNA, the CDR3 is TGTGCCAGCAGCTTAGGGATTGCTAGCACAGATACGCAGTATTTT. It translates to CASSLGIASTDTQYF. The genes are TRBV7-3 and TRBJ2-3; D ambiguous. The CDR3 loop spans 15 amino acids. Germline loops: CDR1 SGHTA, CDR2 FQGTGA. The V gene lost 2 bases and the J gene lost 0 bases, with 9 bases spanning the gap.

The J gene is TRBJ2-3, the V gene TRBV10-2; D is undetermined. The ends were cut back, 2 bases at V and 4 bases at J, with 7 bases in the middle. Germline V gene data show CDR1 as WSHSY and CDR2 as SAAADI. This CDR3 is built from 13 residues. This chain's CDR3 is CASSEGRPDTQYF. CDR3 nucleotides: TGCGCCAGCAGTGAGGGTCGGCCAGATACGCAGTATTTT.

The chain links TRBV27 to TRBJ1-5; unclear D gene. The CDR3 has 16 residues. The V end was cut by 1 base, the J end by 1 base, with 11 bases between. Germline CDR1 MNHEY, CDR2 SMNVEV (reference sequence). For the CDR3, the DNA is TGTGCCAGCAGTTTATTTGCGGGGATCAGCAATCAGCCCCAGCATTTT. Translating it yields CASSLFAGISNQPQHF.

The chain uses TRBV5-6 and TRBJ2-2; 13 nucleotides match TRBD2. The length of the CDR3 is 17 residues. Looked up from germline, CDR1 is SGHDT and CDR2 is YYEEEE. Trimming took 6 bases from V and 8 from J; bases not matched to a gene: 13. In DNA, the CDR3 is TGTGCCAGCAACTCTCCCCGGACTAGCGGGAGAAGGGGGGAGCTGTTTTTT. Translating it yields CASNSPRTSGRRGELFF. Filled out from reference TRBV5-6 and TRBJ2-2, the complete variable domain reads DAGVTQSPTHLIKTRGQQVTLRCSPKSGHDTVSWYQQALGQGPQFIFQYYEEEERQRGNFPDRFSGHQFPNYSSELNVNALLLGDSALYLCASNSPRTSGRRGELFFGEGSRLTVL.

The chain combines TRBV27 with TRBJ2-3; the D gene is possibly TRBD2 (6 bases). CDR3 length: 15 residues. The V gene's germline CDR1 is MNHEY and CDR2 SMNVEV (reference sequence). The V end lost 5 bases, the J end lost 1 base, and 13 bases lay between the germline ends. CDR3 nucleotides: TGTGCCAGCAGTCCCTTGACGGGAGGCACAGATACGCAGTATTTT. This encodes CASSPLTGGTDTQYF.

The V and J genes are TRBV18 and TRBJ2-7; the D is unclear. This CDR3 is 14 amino acids long. CDR1 is KGHSH and CDR2 is LQKENI in the germline V gene. V was trimmed by 2 bases and J by 3 bases, leaving 11 bases between them. CDR3 amino acids: CASSPDNSVYEQYF. Written as DNA, the CDR3 is TGTGCCAGCTCACCAGACAATTCGGTCTACGAGCAGTACTTC.

The chain links TRBV29-1 to TRBJ1-1; D might be TRBD1 (5 bases). The V end lost 4 bases, the J end lost 8 bases, and 11 bases lay between the germline ends. CDR1 is SQVTM and CDR2 is ANQGSEA in the germline V gene. The CDR3 length is 11 residues. The CDR3 sequence is CSVGQSGEAFF. Written as DNA, the CDR3 is TGCAGCGTTGGACAGTCAGGGGAAGCTTTCTTT.

About this clone: The sample carries other DNA sequences with the same CDR3. The chain couples TRBV2 to TRBJ2-1, with 7 bases fitting TRBD2. After removal of 7 bases from V and 0 bases from J, the junction contained 3 bases not matched to a gene. This CDR3 is built from 14 residues. Germline CDR1 SNHLY, CDR2 FYNNEI. For the CDR3, the DNA is TGTGCCAGCACCCTAGCGGACTCCTACAATGAGCAGTTCTTC. It codes for CASTLADSYNEQFF.

A single count supports this clone. The rearrangement links TRBV5-5 to TRBJ2-5, with unresolved D. Germline lookup yields CDR1 SGHKS and CDR2 YYEKEE (reference sequence). The ends were cut back, 3 bases at V and 0 bases at J, with 3 bases in the middle. The CDR3 totals 12 residues. The CDR3 DNA follows: TGTGCCAGCAGCTATTACCAAGAGACCCAGTACTTC. It yields the protein CASSYYQETQYF.

The rearrangement links TRBV5-4 to TRBJ1-1, with D maybe TRBD1 (5 bases). Germline CDR1 reads SGHNT; CDR2 reads YYREEE (reference sequence). CDR3 length equals 14 residues. Trimming left V 1 base short and J 8 bases short, with 15 bases between. In nucleotides, the CDR3 is TGTGCCAGCAGCTTGTGGGGCGGGGCCCCAGAAGCTTTCTTT. Protein: CASSLWGGAPEAFF.

The chain employs TRBV5-4 and TRBJ2-2; the D is unclear. V was shortened by 4 bases and J by 1 base, with 8 bases between the two germline ends. Germline-derived CDR1 and CDR2 are SGHNT and YYREEE (reference sequence). The CDR3 is 14 amino acids. CDR3 region: CASSLRENTGELFF. In DNA form, the CDR3 reads TGTGCCAGCAGCCTTAGAGAGAACACCGGGGAGCTGTTTTTT.

The chain combines TRBV6-5 with TRBJ1-1, with a tentative D call TRBD1 (6 bases). Germline CDR1 MNHEY, CDR2 SVGAGI. This CDR3 contains 15 residues. V was pared by 8 bases and J by 4 bases, with 20 bases between. DNA for the CDR3: TGTGCCAGCTTACTTGAACCTAGGGGGGGCACTGAAGCTTTCTTT. Protein product: CASLLEPRGGTEAFF.

The rearrangement uses TRBV7-9 and TRBJ2-3; 8 bases fit TRBD1. Germline CDR1 reads SEHNR; CDR2 reads FQNEAQ (reference sequence). V trimming: 4 bases; J trimming: 2 bases; junction bases outside the gene matches: 5. CDR3 size: 15 residues. The CDR3 sequence is CASSYRTGTTDTQYF. CDR3 DNA: TGTGCCAGCAGCTATCGGACAGGGACCACAGATACGCAGTATTTT. Full variable domain (rest looked up from reference TRBV7-9 and TRBJ2-3): DTGVSQNPRHKITKRGQNVTFRCDPISEHNRLYWYRQTLGQGPEFLTYFQNEAQLEKSRLLSDRFSAERPKGSFSTLEIQRTEQGDSAMYLCASSYRTGTTDTQYFGPGTRLTVL.

This sequence joins TRBV7-9 and TRBJ1-2, with 9 positions matching TRBD1. The germline gives CDR1 SEHNR, CDR2 FQNEAQ (reference sequence). With 3 bases clipped from V and 1 base from J, the junction kept 6 bases outside the gene matches. This CDR3 is 16 amino acids long. CDR3 DNA: TGTGCCAGCAGCTTGATGGGACAGGGAGTTAACTATGGCTACACCTTC. Translated: CASSLMGQGVNYGYTF. Using reference TRBV7-9 and TRBJ1-2 for the parts outside the CDR3, the full variable domain is DTGVSQNPRHKITKRGQNVTFRCDPISEHNRLYWYRQTLGQGPEFLTYFQNEAQLEKSRLLSDRFSAERPKGSFSTLEIQRTEQGDSAMYLCASSLMGQGVNYGYTFGSGTRLTVV.

The chain combines TRBV30 with TRBJ1-1; no clear D. Germline assignment: CDR1 GTSNPN and CDR2 SVGIG (reference sequence). V was clipped by 0 bases and J by 4 bases, with 9 bases between them. This CDR3 is built from 13 residues. The DNA for the CDR3 is TGTGCCTGGAGTGTAGCGGGTAGCACTGAAGCTTTCTTT. It is translated as CAWSVAGSTEAFF.

J is TRBJ1-5 and V is TRBV4-1; possible D gene TRBD1, 6 bases. V lost 0 bases and J 2 bases, leaving 11 bases between the germline ends. CDR1 and CDR2 (germline): MGHRA, YSYEKL. This CDR3 has 16 amino acids. The CDR3 bases are TGCGCCAGCAGCCAAGATGGCAGGGGAGGCAATCAGCCCCAGCATTTT. Protein sequence: CASSQDGRGGNQPQHF.

The gene calls are TRBV11-3 and TRBJ2-7, with D possibly matching TRBD2 (6 bases). Trimming stripped 5 bases from V and 1 base from J, with 9 bases between. Germline CDR1 and CDR2: SGHNT and YENEEA. This CDR3 is built from 13 residues. The chain's CDR3 is CASSLGTSYEQYF. The CDR3 nucleotides read TGTGCCAGCAGCCTCGGGACTTCCTACGAGCAGTACTTC.

This chain connects TRBV20-1 to TRBJ2-1; D is ambiguous. This CDR3 is 11 amino acids long. V lost 3 bases and J lost 8, with 8 bases in between. The V gene's germline CDR1 is DFQATT and CDR2 SNEGSKA (reference sequence). This CDR3 reads CSASNTHEQFF. In nucleotides, the CDR3 is TGCAGTGCTAGTAACACCCATGAGCAGTTCTTC.

The J gene is TRBJ2-5, the V gene TRBV11-2; D ambiguous. Germline V gene lookup returns CDR1 SGHAT and CDR2 FQNNGV. CDR3 size: 16 residues. Trimming stripped 0 bases from V and 4 bases from J, with 15 bases between. Written as DNA, the CDR3 is TGTGCCAGCAGCTTAGATGCCGGGCTCGGGCTAGAGACCCAGTACTTC. It is translated as CASSLDAGLGLETQYF.

The rearrangement links TRBV7-3 to TRBJ2-7; the D gene is possibly TRBD1 (5 bases). The V and J ends lost 3 bases and 3 bases respectively, with 9 bases between them. This CDR3 region has 13 residues. CDR1 and CDR2 from the germline V gene are SGHTA and FQGTGA. The CDR3 DNA reads as TGTGCCAGCAGCTTGGACACGGGCTACGAGCAGTACTTC. Encoded protein: CASSLDTGYEQYF.

This clone has only one observation. Other DNA sequences from this sample encode an identical CDR3 as well. The chain uses TRBV6-5 and TRBJ2-7; weak D call: TRBD2 (6 bases). The CDR3 totals 15 residues. Trimming shortened V by 0 bases and J by 3 bases, and 12 bases separated the two germline ends. Germline lookup yields CDR1 MNHEY and CDR2 SVGAGI. CDR3 protein: CASSYSGQGGYEQYF. The CDR3 region has the DNA TGTGCCAGCAGTTACTCGGGGCAGGGAGGCTACGAGCAGTACTTC.

The chain uses TRBV5-1 and TRBJ2-5; D not certain. Germline values: CDR1 SGHRS, CDR2 YFSETQ. The ends were cut back, 1 base at V and 0 bases at J, with 1 base in the middle. The CDR3 has 12 residues. The CDR3 sequence is CASSLYQETQYF. As DNA, the CDR3 is TGCGCCAGCAGCTTGTACCAAGAGACCCAGTACTTC.

This chain joins TRBV6-1 and TRBJ2-7; no reliable D call. V lost 1 base, J lost 4 bases, and 5 bases lay in between. Germline V gene sequence: CDR1 MNHNS, CDR2 SASEGT. This CDR3 is 12 amino acids long. The CDR3 protein is CASSEDMYEQYF. Written as DNA, the CDR3 is TGTGCCAGCAGTGAAGATATGTACGAGCAGTACTTC.

This clone was counted between two and nine times. This chain joins TRBV14 and TRBJ2-5; D ambiguous. Between the trimmed V and J ends, which lost 0 bases and 4 bases, there was a span of 15 bases. The germline V gene encodes CDR1 SGHDN and CDR2 FVKESK. The CDR3 spans 16 residues. The CDR3 DNA reads as TGTGCCAGCAGCCAAGATTTCTATCCCGAAGGAGAGACCCAGTACTTC. The encoded protein is CASSQDFYPEGETQYF.

The J gene is TRBJ2-1, the V gene TRBV11-2, with D tentatively TRBD2 (6 bases). The CDR3 loop spans 13 amino acids. Trimming removed 3 bases at V and 6 bases at J, with 9 bases between. Looked up from germline, CDR1 is SGHAT and CDR2 is FQNNGV. The CDR3 nucleotides read TGTGCCAGCAGCTTCGGGAGCCGCAATGAGCAGTTCTTC. Translation gives CASSFGSRNEQFF. Looking up the rest from reference TRBV11-2 and TRBJ2-1 gives the full variable domain: EAGVAQSPRYKIIEKRQSVAFWCNPISGHATLYWYQQILGQGPKLLIQFQNNGVVDDSQLPKDRFSAERLKGVDSTLKIQPAKLEDSAVYLCASSFGSRNEQFFGPGTRLTVL.

The chain has TRBV11-2 and TRBJ2-3; D might be TRBD2 (5 bases). Germline CDR1 SGHAT, CDR2 FQNNGV. The CDR3 has 12 residues. Trimming shortened V by 3 bases and J by 4 bases, and 5 bases separated the two germline ends. The chain's CDR3 is CASSLEADTQYF. The CDR3 nucleotides are TGTGCCAGCAGCTTGGAGGCAGATACGCAGTATTTT.

The chain is built from TRBV10-3 and TRBJ2-7, with D maybe TRBD2 (6 bases). CDR3 length: 15 residues. Trimming removed 4 bases at V and 3 bases at J, with 16 bases between. Germline CDR1 reads ENHRY; CDR2 reads SYGVKD. CDR3 in amino acids: CAISGQEEGVYEQYF. CDR3 DNA: TGTGCCATCAGTGGTCAGGAGGAGGGCGTCTACGAGCAGTACTTC.